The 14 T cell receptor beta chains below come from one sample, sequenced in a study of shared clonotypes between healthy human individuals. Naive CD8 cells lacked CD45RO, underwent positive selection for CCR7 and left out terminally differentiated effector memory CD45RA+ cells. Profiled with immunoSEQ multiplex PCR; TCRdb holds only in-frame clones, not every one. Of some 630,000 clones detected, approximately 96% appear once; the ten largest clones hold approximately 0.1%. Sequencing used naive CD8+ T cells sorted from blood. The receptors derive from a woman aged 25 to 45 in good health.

This chain's CDR3 is CSVEDRGGKDTEAFF. As DNA, the CDR3 is TGCAGCGTTGAAGATCGGGGAGGTAAGGATACTGAAGCTTTCTTT. V usage is TRBV29-1 and J usage is TRBJ1-1; D is unresolved. The V gene's germline CDR1 is SQVTM and CDR2 ANQGSEA. V was pared by 0 bases and J by 5 bases, with 16 bases between. This CDR3 comprises 15 residues.

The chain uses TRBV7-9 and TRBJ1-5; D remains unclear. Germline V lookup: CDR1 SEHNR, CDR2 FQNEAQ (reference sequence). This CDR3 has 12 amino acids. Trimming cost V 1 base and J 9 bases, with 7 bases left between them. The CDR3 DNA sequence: TGTGCCAGCAGCTTAGTTACGGGGCCCCAGCATTTT. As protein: CASSLVTGPQHF.

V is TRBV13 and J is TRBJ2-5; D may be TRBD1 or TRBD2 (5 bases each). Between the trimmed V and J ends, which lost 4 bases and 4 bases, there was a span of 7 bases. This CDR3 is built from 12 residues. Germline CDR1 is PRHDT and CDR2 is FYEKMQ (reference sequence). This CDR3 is CASSSGGETQYF. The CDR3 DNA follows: TGTGCCAGCAGCTCTGGGGGAGAGACCCAGTACTTC.

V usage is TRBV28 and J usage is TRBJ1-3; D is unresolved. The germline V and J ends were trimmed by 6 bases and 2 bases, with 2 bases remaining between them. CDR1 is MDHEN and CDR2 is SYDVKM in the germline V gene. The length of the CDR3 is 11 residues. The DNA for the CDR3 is TGTGCCAGCAGCCCTGGAAACACCATATATTTT. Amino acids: CASSPGNTIYF.

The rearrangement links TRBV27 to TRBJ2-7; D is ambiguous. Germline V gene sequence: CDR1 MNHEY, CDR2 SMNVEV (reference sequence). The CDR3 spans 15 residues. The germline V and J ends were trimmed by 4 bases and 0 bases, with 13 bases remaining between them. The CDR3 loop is CASSSTVRASYEQYF. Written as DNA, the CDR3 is TGTGCCAGCAGTTCCACGGTCCGGGCCTCCTACGAGCAGTACTTC.

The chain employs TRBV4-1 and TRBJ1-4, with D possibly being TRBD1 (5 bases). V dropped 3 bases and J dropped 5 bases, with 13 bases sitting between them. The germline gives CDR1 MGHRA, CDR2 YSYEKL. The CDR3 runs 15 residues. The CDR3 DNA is TGCGCCAGCAGCCACAGGGAGACAGCAAATGAAAAACTGTTTTTT. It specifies CASSHRETANEKLFF.

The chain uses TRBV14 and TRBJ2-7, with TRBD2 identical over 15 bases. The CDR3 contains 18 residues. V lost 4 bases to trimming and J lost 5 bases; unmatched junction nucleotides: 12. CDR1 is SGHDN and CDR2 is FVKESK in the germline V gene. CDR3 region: CASSLSGLAGGRPNEQYF. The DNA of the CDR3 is TGTGCCAGCAGCCTGTCGGGACTAGCGGGAGGACGACCCAACGAGCAGTACTTC.

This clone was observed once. The CDR3 loop reads CASSRSRGGNEKLFF. For the CDR3, the DNA is TGTGCCAGTAGTAGGAGCAGGGGAGGCAATGAAAAACTGTTTTTT. The chain combines TRBV19 with TRBJ1-4, with a tentative D call TRBD1 (6 bases). Germline CDR1 and CDR2: LNHDA and SQIVND (reference sequence). V was cut by 4 bases and J by 5 bases, with 14 bases left in between. This CDR3 comprises 15 residues.

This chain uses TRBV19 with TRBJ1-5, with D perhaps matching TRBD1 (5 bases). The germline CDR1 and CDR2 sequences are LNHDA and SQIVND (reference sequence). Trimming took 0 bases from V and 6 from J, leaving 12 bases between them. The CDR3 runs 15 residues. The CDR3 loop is CASSIDLEGPQPQHF. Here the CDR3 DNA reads TGTGCCAGTAGTATAGATCTCGAGGGGCCTCAGCCCCAGCATTTT.

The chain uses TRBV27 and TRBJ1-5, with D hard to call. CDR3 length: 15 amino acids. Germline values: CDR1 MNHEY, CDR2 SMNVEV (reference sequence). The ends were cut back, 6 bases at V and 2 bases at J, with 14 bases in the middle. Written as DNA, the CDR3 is TGTGCCAGCAGCCCCACCTTGTCACGCAATCAGCCCCAGCATTTT. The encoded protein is CASSPTLSRNQPQHF.

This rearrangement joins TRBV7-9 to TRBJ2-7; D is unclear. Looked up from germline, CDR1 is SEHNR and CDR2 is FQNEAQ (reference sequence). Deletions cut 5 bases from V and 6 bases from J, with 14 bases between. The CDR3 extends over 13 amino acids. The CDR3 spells CASSLLGLGEQYF. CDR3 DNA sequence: TGTGCCAGCAGCCTCCTTGGTCTGGGCGAGCAGTACTTC.

The CDR3 loop reads CASRLGNEQFF. The CDR3 DNA is TGTGCCAGTCGACTGGGCAATGAGCAGTTCTTC. V gene TRBV7-6 combines with J gene TRBJ2-1; D is unclear. Germline V gene sequence: CDR1 SGHVS, CDR2 FNYEAQ. V shed 9 bases and J shed 6 bases, with 9 bases lying between them. The CDR3 spans 11 residues.

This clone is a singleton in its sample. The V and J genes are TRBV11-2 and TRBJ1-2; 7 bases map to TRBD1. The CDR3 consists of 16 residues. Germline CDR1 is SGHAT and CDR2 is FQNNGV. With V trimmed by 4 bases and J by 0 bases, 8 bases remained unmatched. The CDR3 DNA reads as TGTGCCAGCAGCTCAAGAACAGGGGTAACTAACTATGGCTACACCTTC. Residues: CASSSRTGVTNYGYTF.

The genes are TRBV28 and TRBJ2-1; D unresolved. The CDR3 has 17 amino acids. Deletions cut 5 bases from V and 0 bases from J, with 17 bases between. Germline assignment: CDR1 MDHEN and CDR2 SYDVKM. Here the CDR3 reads CASSPSRVLSSYNEQFF. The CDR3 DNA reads TGTGCCAGCAGTCCTAGTAGGGTGTTGAGCTCCTACAATGAGCAGTTCTTC. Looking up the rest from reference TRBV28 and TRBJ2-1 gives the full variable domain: DVKVTQSSRYLVKRTGEKVFLECVQDMDHENMFWYRQDPGLGLRLIYFSYDVKMKEKGDIPEGYSVSREKKERFSLILESASTNQTSMYLCASSPSRVLSSYNEQFFGPGTRLTVL.